Below, one T cell receptor beta chain is given with its context. Its matching antigen is unknown. The sample is drawn from a study of cytomegalovirus exposure and HLA in healthy donors. Study-level background: Of over 350 genotyped donors, around 80% grouped in the Caucasian-associated ancestry cluster. Study-wide results and caveats: Later on, analysis showed that most CMV-associated TCR beta chains appeared to be HLA-restricted.

Germline assignment: CDR1 MNHNY and CDR2 SVGAGI (reference sequence). Germline trimming cut 7 bases from V and 1 base from J; bases unmatched to any gene: 11. This CDR3 is 16 amino acids long. Both 60 Vbeta primers and 13 Jbeta primers went into the PCR. Using immunoSEQ multiplex PCR, the repertoire was profiled, and TCRdb retains in-frame clones only, with some absent. The data show approximately 130,000 clones, with roughly 80% seen just once and approximately 4% held by the top ten. The receptor's source is a woman aged 40 to 50 in good health and CMV-seronegative. The material sequenced was PBMCs. The chain uses TRBV6-6 and TRBJ2-3, with 7 bases that match TRBD2. In nucleotides, the CDR3 is TGTGCCAGCACCAGCAATCGACTAGCAGGCACAGATACGCAGTATTTT. It yields the protein CASTSNRLAGTDTQYF.